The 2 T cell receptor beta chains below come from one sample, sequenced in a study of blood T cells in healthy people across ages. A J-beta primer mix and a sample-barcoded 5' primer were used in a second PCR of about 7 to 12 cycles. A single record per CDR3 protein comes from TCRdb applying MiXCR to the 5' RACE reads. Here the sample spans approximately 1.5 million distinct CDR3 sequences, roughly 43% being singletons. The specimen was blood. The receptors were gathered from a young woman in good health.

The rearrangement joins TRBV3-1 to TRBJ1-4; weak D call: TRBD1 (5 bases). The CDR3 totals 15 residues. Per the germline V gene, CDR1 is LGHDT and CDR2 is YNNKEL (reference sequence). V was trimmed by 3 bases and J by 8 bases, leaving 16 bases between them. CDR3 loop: CASSHPGTGGEKLFF. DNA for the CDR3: TGTGCCAGCAGCCACCCCGGGACCGGGGGGGAAAAACTGTTTTTT. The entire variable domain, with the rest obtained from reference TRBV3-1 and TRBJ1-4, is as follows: DTAVSQTPKYLVTQMGNDKSIKCEQNLGHDTMYWYKQDSKKFLKIMFSYNNKELIINETVPNRFSPKSPDKAHLNLHINSLELGDSAVYFCASSHPGTGGEKLFFGSGTQLSVL.

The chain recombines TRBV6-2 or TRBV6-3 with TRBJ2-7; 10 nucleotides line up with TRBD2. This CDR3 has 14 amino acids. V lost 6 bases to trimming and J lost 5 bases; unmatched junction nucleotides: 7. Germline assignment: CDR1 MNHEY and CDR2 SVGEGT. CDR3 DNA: TGTGCCAGCAGCCTAGGGACTAGCGTCCACGAGCAGTACTTC. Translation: CASSLGTSVHEQYF.